This TCR beta chain stems from a study of blood T cell repertoires in COVID-19. Study overall: Acute and convalescent COVID-19 specimens originated in the United States, Italy and Spain. T cells, B-cell-depleted T cells, or PBMCs provided the cDNA or gDNA that served as material.

One Seattle source followed patients from active infection through their disease course. CDR1 and CDR2 (germline): SGHRS, YFSETQ. This CDR3 is 17 amino acids long. Trimming shortened V by 0 bases and J by 2 bases, and 16 bases separated the two germline ends. Original data processing: Estimation of nucleated cell counts was performed using reference gene primer amplification. The assay was immunoSEQ multiplex PCR, and TCRdb's table has in-frame clones only and misses some. V and J calls plus clone size are reproduced from that table; the DNA served to infer D and trimming. The data hold just over 300,000 clones, with 85% to 90% observed a single time.

The chain carries TRBV5-1 and TRBJ2-3, with TRBD2 as a possible D gene (6 bases). The TCR originated in a woman in her thirties with COVID-19, enrolled during active disease. The sample taken for sequencing was peripheral blood. The CDR3 DNA reads as TGCGCCAGCAGCTTGGAAGCCGCGGGAACGTTCACAGATACGCAGTATTTT. This codes for CASSLEAAGTFTDTQYF.